The present T cell receptor (beta chain) was sequenced within a study of shared clonotypes between healthy human individuals. The data were produced by immunoSEQ multiplex PCR, yet TCRdb's version contains in-frame clones alone and is incomplete. Among a few hundred thousand clones, approximately 97% were seen once, and the ten largest hold 0.057%. About this clone: Its antigen is undetermined.

Whole-study results and caveats: With few donors, the genetic and exposure-history diversity represented was limited.

The J segment lost 2 bases and the V segment lost 4 bases, leaving 6 bases of the junction unmatched. The CDR3 contains 15 residues. Germline CDR1 and CDR2: LNHDA and SQIVND (reference sequence). The rearrangement joins TRBV19 to TRBJ2-3; TRBD2 aligns across 7 bases. Sequenced input: naive CD4+ T cells sorted from blood. The subset was: CD45RA+ positively selected. This TCR was recovered from a woman aged 25 to 39 in good health. The CDR3 sequence is CASSREAGSTDTQYF. The CDR3 bases are TGTGCCAGTAGTAGAGAAGCGGGATCCACAGATACGCAGTATTTT. Based on the CDR3 plus reference TRBV19 and TRBJ2-3, the full variable domain is DGGITQSPKYLFRKEGQNVTLSCEQNLNHDAMYWYRQDPGQGLRLIYYSQIVNDFQKGDIAEGYSVSREKKESFPLTVTSAQKNPTAFYLCASSREAGSTDTQYFGPGTRLTVL.